The rows below give T cell receptor beta chains drawn from one sample of a study of T cell responses to AZD1222 COVID-19 vaccine. Assay used: immunoSEQ multiplex PCR; TCRdb lists only in-frame clones, some missing. The table includes approximately 89,000 clones, around 84% detected once. Material: peripheral blood, obtained 28 days after the second AZD1222 dose. All receptors come from an adult who received the AZD1222 COVID-19 vaccine. Each CDR3 is given with its conserved first and last residue. Fields, in order: D gene, clone size, V gene, J gene, CDR3 protein, CDR3 DNA. D genes are given only for firm matches. Clone size is shown for a subset of rows, as once, few, many or a class of expanded clone.

>TRBD1|-|TRBV4-1|TRBJ2-6
CASSQESNRGSGFGANVLTF
TGCGCCAGCAGCCAAGAATCTAACAGGGGCTCGGGGTTTGGGGCCAACGTCCTGACTTTC
>-|-|TRBV19|TRBJ2-2
CASSILSRADTGELFF
TGTGCCAGTAGTATCCTCTCGCGGGCGGACACCGGGGAGCTGTTTTTT
>-|-|TRBV11-2|TRBJ2-3
CASRAGSTDTQYF
TGTGCCAGTCGGGCGGGGAGCACAGATACGCAGTATTTT
>TRBD1|-|TRBV28|TRBJ1-5
CASSSGTVQNQPQHF
TGTGCCAGCAGTTCCGGGACAGTCCAGAATCAGCCCCAGCATTTT
>-|-|TRBV6-5|TRBJ1-5
CASSLTADSNQPQHF
TGTGCCAGCAGCTTGACAGCCGATAGCAATCAGCCCCAGCATTTT
>-|-|TRBV5-5|TRBJ2-7
CASSLAPGNSYEQYF
TGTGCCAGCAGCTTGGCCCCGGGAAACTCCTACGAGCAGTACTTC
>TRBD1|-|TRBV6-5|TRBJ2-7
CASRPPGQVHEQYF
TGTGCCAGCAGGCCCCCAGGACAGGTTCACGAGCAGTACTTC
>-|-|TRBV7-2|TRBJ1-1
CASSNQAGAGTEAFF
TGTGCCAGCAGCAATCAGGCAGGGGCGGGCACTGAAGCTTTCTTT
>-|-|TRBV5-1|TRBJ1-4
CASSSTRGGGDEKLFF
TGCGCCAGCAGCTCAACCCGTGGAGGGGGGGATGAAAAACTGTTTTTT
>TRBD2|-|TRBV3-1/TRBV3-2|TRBJ2-3
CASSQGPGGLTDTQYF
TGTGCCAGCAGCCAAGGACCGGGAGGGCTTACAGATACGCAGTATTTT
>-|-|TRBV6-1|TRBJ2-1
CASSEQGYEQFF
TGTGCCAGCAGTGAACAGGGCTATGAGCAGTTCTTC
>-|once|TRBV20-1|TRBJ1-4
CRAGGSEKLFF
TGCAGGGCCGGGGGCAGCGAAAAACTGTTTTTT
>TRBD1|-|TRBV10-1|TRBJ2-3
CASTDRVDTQYF
TGCGCCAGTACAGACAGGGTAGATACGCAGTATTTT
>-|few|TRBV7-8|TRBJ2-7
CASSLGLGTSLEQYF
TGTGCCAGCAGCTTAGGGCTTGGGACTTCCCTGGAGCAGTACTTC
>TRBD2|-|TRBV7-2|TRBJ2-7
CASSPRGGSADSYEQYF
TGTGCCAGCAGCCCCCGCGGGGGGAGTGCGGACTCCTACGAGCAGTACTTC
>-|-|TRBV7-3|TRBJ2-2
CASSLRGTAGELFF
TGTGCCAGCAGCTTAAGAGGCACGGCCGGGGAGCTGTTTTTT
>-|-|TRBV7-9|TRBJ1-2
CASSFRAGDYGYTF
TGTGCCAGCAGCTTCCGAGCTGGAGACTATGGCTACACCTTC
>-|-|TRBV5-5|TRBJ2-1
CASSLWQEQFF
TGTGCCAGCAGCTTGTGGCAGGAGCAGTTCTTC
>-|-|TRBV28|TRBJ1-5
CASRMSQDSQHF
TGTGCCAGCAGGATGTCCCAGGACAGCCAGCATTTT
>-|-|TRBV5-1|TRBJ1-4
CASSRTANEKLFF
TGCGCCAGCAGTCGGACAGCTAATGAAAAACTGTTTTTT
>-|-|TRBV2|TRBJ2-7
CASSQRAPYEQYF
TGTGCCAGCAGCCAGCGGGCGCCCTACGAGCAGTACTTC
>-|once|TRBV30|TRBJ1-6
CAWALSSYNSPLHF
TGTGCCTGGGCCCTAAGCTCCTATAATTCACCCCTCCACTTT
>TRBD1|once|TRBV7-2|TRBJ1-1
CASSLVAGGNTEAFF
TGTGCCAGCAGCTTAGTGGCAGGGGGCAACACTGAAGCTTTCTTT
>-|-|TRBV7-2|TRBJ1-6
CASSPMSSSYNSPLHF
TGTGCCAGCAGCCCGATGTCGAGCTCCTATAATTCACCCCTCCACTTT
>-|-|TRBV28|TRBJ2-7
CASSLDSPYEQYF
TGTGCCAGCAGTCTTGACAGCCCCTACGAGCAGTACTTC
>TRBD2|-|TRBV28|TRBJ2-1
CASSTTSGSYNEQFF
TGTGCCAGCAGCACGACTAGCGGGAGTTACAATGAGCAGTTCTTC
>TRBD1|-|TRBV6-5|TRBJ1-2
CASSSDRGYGYTF
TGTGCCAGCAGTTCGGACAGGGGCTATGGCTACACCTTC
>TRBD2|once|TRBV9|TRBJ2-7
CASSRDYPYEQYF
TGTGCCAGCAGCAGGGACTACCCCTACGAGCAGTACTTC
>-|-|TRBV6-5|TRBJ1-1
CASSPRAGVNTEAFF
TGTGCCAGCAGTCCTCGAGCGGGAGTGAACACTGAAGCTTTCTTT
>-|few|TRBV30|TRBJ2-7
CAWSKNYEQYF
TGTGCCTGGAGTAAGAACTACGAGCAGTACTTC
>-|-|TRBV11-1|TRBJ2-3
CASSFGGDTDTQYF
TGTGCCAGCAGCTTCGGCGGAGACACAGATACGCAGTATTTT
>-|-|TRBV12-5|TRBJ2-2
CASGLVLGGTNTGELFF
TGTGCTAGTGGTTTGGTACTGGGGGGAACGAACACCGGGGAGCTGTTTTTT
>-|-|TRBV5-1|TRBJ2-1
CASSFINEQFF
TGCGCCAGCAGCTTTATTAATGAGCAGTTCTTC
>TRBD1|-|TRBV19|TRBJ1-1
CASSPRTGKNTEAFF
TGTGCCAGTAGTCCTCGGACAGGGAAGAACACTGAAGCTTTCTTT
>-|once|TRBV28|TRBJ2-5
CASSLTVRIETQYF
TGTGCCAGCAGTTTAACGGTCCGCATAGAGACCCAGTACTTC
>TRBD1|-|TRBV7-7|TRBJ2-5
CASSLSGTGGVETQYF
TGTGCTAGCAGCTTATCCGGGACAGGGGGCGTGGAGACCCAGTACTTC
>TRBD1|-|TRBV6-5|TRBJ1-2
CASTRQGIYGYTF
TGTGCCAGCACTCGACAGGGTATCTATGGCTACACCTTC
>TRBD1|-|TRBV28|TRBJ1-5
CASSYGTVDSNQPQHF
TGTGCCAGCAGCTATGGGACAGTTGATAGCAATCAGCCCCAGCATTTT
>-|-|TRBV2|TRBJ1-3
CASSDGTSGNTIYF
TGTGCCAGCAGTGACGGCACCTCTGGAAACACCATATATTTT
>-|-|TRBV7-6|TRBJ1-1
CASSDDTGGTNTEAFF
TGTGCCAGCAGCGACGACACGGGGGGAACGAACACTGAAGCTTTCTTT
>TRBD1|-|TRBV5-1|TRBJ2-7
CASSQVDRALYEQYF
TGCGCCAGCAGCCAGGTCGACAGGGCGTTGTACGAGCAGTACTTC
>-|-|TRBV12-3/TRBV12-4|TRBJ1-3
CATTVGNTIYF
TGTGCCACCACTGTAGGAAACACCATATATTTT
>-|few|TRBV5-1|TRBJ2-7
CASSRGDTFVYEQYF
TGCGCCAGCAGCCGGGGGGACACCTTCGTGTACGAGCAGTACTTC
>-|-|TRBV6-5|TRBJ1-1
CASNVGGSNTEAFF
TGTGCCAGCAATGTAGGGGGATCTAACACTGAAGCTTTCTTT
>-|-|TRBV6-5|TRBJ1-1
CASSNTGNTEAFF
TGTGCCAGCAGTAATACAGGGAACACTGAAGCTTTCTTT
>TRBD1|-|TRBV18|TRBJ1-1
CASSPGQGGTNTEAFF
TGTGCCAGCTCACCCGGACAGGGCGGTACGAACACTGAAGCTTTCTTT
>-|-|TRBV28|TRBJ2-1
CASSSPRGVYNEQFF
TGTGCCAGCAGTTCGCCCCGGGGTGTCTACAATGAGCAGTTCTTC